A selection of T cell receptor beta chains follows, all from one sample in a study of blood T cell repertoires in COVID-19. This table comes from immunoSEQ multiplex PCR, and its TCRdb copy is limited to in-frame clones, with some not included. The table records approximately 68,000 clones, approximately 85% of them present only once. The sample taken for sequencing was peripheral blood. These TCRs come from a woman older than 75 with active or convalescent COVID-19. Both conserved end residues are part of each CDR3. The D gene is left open where the match is weak. Only part of the rows carry a size: once, few, many, or a class if the clone is expanded.

V gene	D gene	clone size	J gene	CDR3 DNA	CDR3 protein
TRBV5-1	TRBD1	.	TRBJ1-4	TGCGCCAGCAGCTCATCCGGGACAGAAGAAAAACTGTTTTTT	CASSSSGTEEKLFF
TRBV11-1	.	.	TRBJ2-7	TGTGCCAGCAGCCCAGAAGACGAGCAGTACTTC	CASSPEDEQYF
TRBV7-6	TRBD1	.	TRBJ2-7	TGTGCCAGCAGCTTGGACACGGGACAGAGCTCCTACGAGCAGTACTTC	CASSLDTGQSSYEQYF
TRBV5-1	TRBD2	.	TRBJ2-5	TGCGCCAGCAGCTCCAGGCTGACTAGCTCGGAGACCCAGTACTTC	CASSSRLTSSETQYF
TRBV3-1/TRBV3-2	TRBD1	few	TRBJ1-2	TGTGCCAGCAGCCTACGACAGGGAGGAGGCTATGGCTACACCTTC	CASSLRQGGGYGYTF
TRBV5-6	.	.	TRBJ2-5	TGTGCCAGCAGCTGGGGGACGGGAGCCTCCCAAGAGACCCAGTACTTC	CASSWGTGASQETQYF
TRBV7-2	TRBD2	.	TRBJ2-3	TGTGCCAGCAGCCAGAATCTAGCGGGGGGCACAGATACGCAGTATTTT	CASSQNLAGGTDTQYF
TRBV4-1	.	.	TRBJ2-3	TGCGCCAGCAGCCAAGTACAGGGGGGGAATACGCAGTATTTT	CASSQVQGGNTQYF
TRBV30	.	.	TRBJ2-1	TGTGCCTGGAGTCCATCAGCCTACAATGAGCAGTTCTTC	CAWSPSAYNEQFF
TRBV5-1	.	.	TRBJ1-3	TGCGCCAGCAGCTCAGATCGGGGCTCTGGAAACACCATATATTTT	CASSSDRGSGNTIYF
TRBV18	.	.	TRBJ1-3	TGTGCCAGCTCCCCTGTTAAGGGGGTTCGCAACACCATATATTTT	CASSPVKGVRNTIYF
TRBV5-1	TRBD1	.	TRBJ2-2	TGCGCCAGCAGCTCTGTACAGGGGAGCGCCGGGGAGCTGTTTTTT	CASSSVQGSAGELFF
TRBV5-4	TRBD2	.	TRBJ2-5	TGTGCCAGCAGCTTGACGCTAGCGGGGGGTGAAGAGACCCAGTACTTC	CASSLTLAGGEETQYF
TRBV7-2	.	.	TRBJ2-2	TGTGCCAGCAGCTTAGTCACGGAGGCCGGGGAGCTGTTTTTT	CASSLVTEAGELFF
TRBV7-3	.	few	TRBJ1-1	TGTGCCAGCAGCGTCACAGGGATGGGCACTGAAGCTTTCTTT	CASSVTGMGTEAFF
TRBV4-1	.	.	TRBJ2-1	TGCGCCAGCAGCCAAGTTATGAGGGCCCCCTACAATGAGCAGTTCTTC	CASSQVMRAPYNEQFF
TRBV4-3	.	.	TRBJ2-7	TGCGCCAGCAGCCAAGATCTCCGGGGCTACGAGCAGTACTTC	CASSQDLRGYEQYF
TRBV5-6	.	.	TRBJ1-1	TGTGCCAGCAGCTTGGTAGGACTCGCAATGAACACTGAAGCTTTCTTT	CASSLVGLAMNTEAFF
TRBV27	.	.	TRBJ2-4	TGTGCCAGCACCCCCCTCTCCCGGGACACGGGCGCCATTCAGTACTTC	CASTPLSRDTGAIQYF
TRBV4-3	TRBD2	.	TRBJ2-5	TGCGCCAGCAGCCAAGTAACGTTGCGGCGGGGGGAAGAGACCCAGTACTTC	CASSQVTLRRGEETQYF
TRBV2	.	.	TRBJ2-7	TGTGCGAGGGCAGGGGCTCAGAATACATACGAGCAGTACTTC	CARAGAQNTYEQYF
TRBV4-1	.	.	TRBJ1-4	TGCGCCAGCAGCCAAGTTGGGGGGAAACTGTTTTTT	CASSQVGGKLFF